Listed here is a single T cell receptor (beta chain). Its antigen is unknown. The CDR3 has 17 residues. Unmatched junction bases numbered 7, after V lost 3 bases and J lost 2 bases. CDR1 is LNHNV, CDR2 YYDKDF, per germline (reference sequence). Libraries were prepared by immunoSEQ multiplex PCR; TCRdb keeps only in-frame clonotypes and omits some of them. The sample contains tens of thousands of clones, 87% of which appear only once. Intraepithelial plus lamina propria lymphocytes were released by processing graft tissue. The data were obtained in a study of graft-versus-host responses after intestinal transplantation. Study summary: Transplant types were multivisceral, liver-intestinal, or isolated intestinal. All recipients got anti-thymocyte globulin induction, then tacrolimus and steroids for 2 to 4 years.

Study-level findings and limits: Levels of circulating GvH clones at their peak were associated with early post-transplant HvG declines. Allografts carried high graft-versus-host to host-versus-graft clonal ratios in patients having graft-donor T cell macrochimerism.

This sequence was found in a human patient who received an intestinal transplant, so some T cells may come from the graft donor. The source material was ileum tissue, sampled about 28 weeks after intestinal transplant. This chain joins TRBV15 and TRBJ2-1, with TRBD2 identical over 10 bases. CDR3 sequence: CATSRGAGGHPYNEQFF. The DNA for the CDR3 is TGTGCCACCAGCAGGGGAGCGGGAGGGCATCCCTACAATGAGCAGTTCTTC.